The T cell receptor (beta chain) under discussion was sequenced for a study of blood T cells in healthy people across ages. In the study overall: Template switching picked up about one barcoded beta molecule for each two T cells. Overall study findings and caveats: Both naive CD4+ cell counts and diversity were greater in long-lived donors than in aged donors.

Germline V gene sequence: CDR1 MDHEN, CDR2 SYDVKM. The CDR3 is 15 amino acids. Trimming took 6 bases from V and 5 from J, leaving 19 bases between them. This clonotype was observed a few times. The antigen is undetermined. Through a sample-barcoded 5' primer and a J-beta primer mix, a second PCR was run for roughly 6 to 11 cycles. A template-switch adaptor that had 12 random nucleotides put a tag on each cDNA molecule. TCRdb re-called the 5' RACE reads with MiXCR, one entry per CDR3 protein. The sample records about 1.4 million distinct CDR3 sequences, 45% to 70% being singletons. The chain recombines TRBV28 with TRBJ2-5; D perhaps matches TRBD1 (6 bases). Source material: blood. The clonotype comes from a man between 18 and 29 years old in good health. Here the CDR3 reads CASSPTVGAWETQYF. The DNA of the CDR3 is TGTGCCAGCAGCCCTACTGTGGGGGCGTGGGAGACCCAGTACTTC.